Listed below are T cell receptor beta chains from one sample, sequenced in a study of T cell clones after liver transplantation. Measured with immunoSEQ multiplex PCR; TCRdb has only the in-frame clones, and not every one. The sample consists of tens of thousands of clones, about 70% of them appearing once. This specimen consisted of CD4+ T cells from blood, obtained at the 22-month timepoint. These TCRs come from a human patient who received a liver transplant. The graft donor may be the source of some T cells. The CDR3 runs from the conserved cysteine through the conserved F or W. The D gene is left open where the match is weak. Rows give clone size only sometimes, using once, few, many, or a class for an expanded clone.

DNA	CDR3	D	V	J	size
TGTGCCACCTTGGGGGTTAGTGGCACTGAAGCTTTCTTT	CATLGVSGTEAFF	NA	TRBV27	TRBJ1-1	NA
TGTGCCATCAGCGGTGGAAATCAGCCCCAGCATTTT	CAISGGNQPQHF	NA	TRBV10-3	TRBJ1-5	few
TGTGCCAGCAGTTTAGATCAGCCCCAGCATTTT	CASSLDQPQHF	NA	TRBV28	TRBJ1-5	few
TGCAGCGGGACATTTGCCTACAATGAGCAGTTCTTC	CSGTFAYNEQFF	NA	TRBV29-1	TRBJ2-1	medium-sized
TGTGCCAGCAGCCCCGGGTGGACTGAAGCTTTCTTT	CASSPGWTEAFF	NA	TRBV11-2	TRBJ1-1	few
TGTGCCAGCAGGACTAGCGGGGGGGCCGAGACCCAGTACTTC	CASRTSGGAETQYF	TRBD2	TRBV6-5	TRBJ2-5	NA
TGTGCCAGCAGCGTAGAGCAGGGAGGTGAAGCTTTCTTT	CASSVEQGGEAFF	NA	TRBV9	TRBJ1-1	NA
TGTGCCAGCAGCAAAGTAGACAGGTCACCTCCCTACGAGCAGTACTTC	CASSKVDRSPPYEQYF	NA	TRBV21-1	TRBJ2-7	NA
TGTGCCAGCAGCCAAGACCCCACGGGCGAGCAGTACTTC	CASSQDPTGEQYF	NA	TRBV4-2	TRBJ2-7	NA
TGTGCCATCAAATTGAGCGGGGGGCGAGATACGCAGTATTTT	CAIKLSGGRDTQYF	TRBD2	TRBV10-3	TRBJ2-3	few
TGTGCCAGCAGCCAGCCGGGAAGCTCTGGAAACACCATATATTTT	CASSQPGSSGNTIYF	NA	TRBV4-2	TRBJ1-3	NA
TGTGCCAGCAGCTCCCCCAGGACAGTCCGGGAGACCCAGTACTTC	CASSSPRTVRETQYF	NA	TRBV7-6	TRBJ2-5	NA
TGCAGCGTTGACGCTACTAGCGGAGTGACCTACGAGCAGTACTTC	CSVDATSGVTYEQYF	TRBD2	TRBV29-1	TRBJ2-7	few
TGTGCCAGCAGCTCCGCGGGGGGCTCTGGAAACACCATATATTTT	CASSSAGGSGNTIYF	NA	TRBV28	TRBJ1-3	NA
TGTGCCTGGAACAGGGGGTCGAACACTGAAGCTTTCTTT	CAWNRGSNTEAFF	TRBD1	TRBV30	TRBJ1-1	many
TGCGCCAGCAGCCCTCCGGGACTGGATGGAAAACTGTTTTTT	CASSPPGLDGKLFF	NA	TRBV4-1	TRBJ1-4	NA
TGTGCCAGCAGCTCCGTAACTGGGACAGGGAGAGAAAAACTGTTTTTT	CASSSVTGTGREKLFF	TRBD1	TRBV5-5	TRBJ1-4	NA
TGCGCCAGCAACCTAGCGGGGGGATACAATGAGCAGTTCTTC	CASNLAGGYNEQFF	TRBD2	TRBV10-2	TRBJ2-1	few
TGTGCCAGCAGTTCGCCTAGCGGGGGGAATGAGCAGTTCTTC	CASSSPSGGNEQFF	TRBD2	TRBV6-6	TRBJ2-1	NA
TGTGCCAGCAGTCCCCTCCGCAGCAAGAATCAGCCCCAGCATTTT	CASSPLRSKNQPQHF	NA	TRBV28	TRBJ1-5	few
TGTGCCAGCAGGGGGGGGACTAGCGGGTATAGTGAGCAGTTCTTC	CASRGGTSGYSEQFF	TRBD2	TRBV6-5	TRBJ2-1	NA
TGTGCCAGCAGTTTATGGTCAATGGGACAGGGGATGAACAGCTATGGCTACACCTTC	CASSLWSMGQGMNSYGYTF	TRBD1	TRBV28	TRBJ1-2	NA
TGTGCCAGCAGCTTCGGGACAGGGGGAAATGAGCAGTTCTTC	CASSFGTGGNEQFF	TRBD1	TRBV7-6	TRBJ2-1	NA
TGTGCCAGCAGTTTTGACAGGGGGATGGGGGATTCACCCCTCCACTTT	CASSFDRGMGDSPLHF	TRBD1	TRBV27	TRBJ1-6	NA
TGTGCCAGCAGCCTACAGGGTATAGCCAAAAACATTCAGTACTTC	CASSLQGIAKNIQYF	NA	TRBV11-2	TRBJ2-4	NA
TGTGCCAGCAGGCCTCTGACAGGGTATTACGAGCAGTACTTC	CASRPLTGYYEQYF	TRBD1	TRBV2	TRBJ2-7	NA
TGTGCCAGCAGCAGCACAGGGACCTCCTACGAGCAGTACTTC	CASSSTGTSYEQYF	NA	TRBV6-1	TRBJ2-7	NA
TGTGCCAGCAACCTCAGTGGGGGAACAGATACGCAGTATTTT	CASNLSGGTDTQYF	NA	TRBV6-1	TRBJ2-3	NA
TGTGCCAGCAGCTCTTACAGGGTTCCTGGCTACACCTTC	CASSSYRVPGYTF	NA	TRBV11-2	TRBJ1-2	many
TGTGCCAGCAGTTTCTTCGACACGAACACCGGGGAGCTGTTTTTT	CASSFFDTNTGELFF	NA	TRBV27	TRBJ2-2	once
TGTGCCAGTGGACGGGGGGGCCAAACCGGGGAGCTGTTTTTT	CASGRGGQTGELFF	TRBD2	TRBV28	TRBJ2-2	NA
TGTGCCAGCAGCTCCCGGACAGATTTCCCCTACGAGCAGTACTTC	CASSSRTDFPYEQYF	NA	TRBV11-2	TRBJ2-7	once
TGTGCCAGCAGCGTAACAGGGGGCGGGACAGATACGCAGTATTTT	CASSVTGGGTDTQYF	TRBD1	TRBV11-2	TRBJ2-3	NA
TGTGCCAGCGGCCGAACGGACAGCGGCTATGGCTACACCTTC	CASGRTDSGYGYTF	NA	TRBV27	TRBJ1-2	few
TGTGCCAGCAGTTACCCGGGACAGATGAACACTGAAGCTTTCTTT	CASSYPGQMNTEAFF	TRBD1	TRBV6-5	TRBJ1-1	NA
TGTGCCAGCAGCTTAGAGTACAGGGGACACACAGATACGCAGTATTTT	CASSLEYRGHTDTQYF	TRBD1	TRBV7-8	TRBJ2-3	NA
TGCGCCAGCAGGGTTCAGTCAGGCGACACTGAAGCTTTCTTT	CASRVQSGDTEAFF	NA	TRBV5-1	TRBJ1-1	NA
TGTGCCTGGAGTCCAGCTATAAGCACAGATACGCAGTATTTT	CAWSPAISTDTQYF	NA	TRBV30	TRBJ2-3	NA
TGTGCCAGCAGTGAGGAAGGAAAAAGCGTCTCCCTCCACTTT	CASSEEGKSVSLHF	NA	TRBV2	TRBJ1-6	NA
TGTGCCAGCTCCATGCGAGGGGCCAAAAACATTCAGTACTTC	CASSMRGAKNIQYF	NA	TRBV2	TRBJ2-4	few